This record looks at one T cell receptor (beta chain) sequence and its context. Its target is unknown. This table comes from immunoSEQ multiplex PCR, and its TCRdb copy is limited to in-frame clones, with some not included. The sample has 70,000 or so clones; nearly 90% are singletons. Germline V lookup: CDR1 SGHRS, CDR2 YFSETQ. The V gene lost 4 bases and the J gene lost 5 bases, with 13 bases spanning the gap. This CDR3 spans 15 amino acids. The data are from a study of OX40 agonist ivuxolimab in advanced cancers. Study-level information: Patients were treated with intravenous ivuxolimab, dosed at 0.01 to 10 mg/kg and infused every 2 weeks. Notes on the study in general: Compared with CD4+, CD8+ T cells on average had more expanded clones. The specificity for antigen of the expanded peripheral T cells was not determined.

The TCR originated in an adult with an advanced solid tumor such as melanoma, head and neck, liver or kidney cancer. The sample in question was CD4+ or CD8+ T cells sorted from blood, obtained in a trial of the OX40 agonist ivuxolimab. The chain links TRBV5-1 to TRBJ1-6; D possibly corresponds to TRBD1 (5 bases). Here the CDR3 reads CASSARAGDNSPLHF. CDR3 DNA: TGCGCCAGCAGCGCCAGGGCGGGGGATAATTCACCCCTCCACTTT. Variable domain in full (rest from reference TRBV5-1 and TRBJ1-6): KAGVTQTPRYLIKTRGQQVTLSCSPISGHRSVSWYQQTPGQGLQFLFEYFSETQRNKGNFPGRFSGRQFSNSRSEMNVSTLELGDSALYLCASSARAGDNSPLHFGNGTRLTVT.